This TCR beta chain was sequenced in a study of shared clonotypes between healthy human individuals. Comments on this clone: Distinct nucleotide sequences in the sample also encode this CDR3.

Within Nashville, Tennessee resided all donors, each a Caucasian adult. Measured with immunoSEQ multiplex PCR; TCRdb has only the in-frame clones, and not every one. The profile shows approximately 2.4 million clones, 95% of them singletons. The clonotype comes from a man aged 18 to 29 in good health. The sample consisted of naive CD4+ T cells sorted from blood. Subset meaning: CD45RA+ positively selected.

CDR3 protein: CASSPGQGAYGYTF. The DNA for the CDR3 is TGTGCCAGCAGCCCCGGACAGGGGGCCTATGGCTACACCTTC. V gene TRBV11-2 combines with J gene TRBJ1-2; 11 bases map to TRBD1. From germline, CDR1 is SGHAT and CDR2 FQNNGV. This CDR3 is built from 14 residues. The V segment lost 5 bases and the J segment 4 bases; nucleotides outside the gene matches: 3.